The clone carrying this TCR beta chain was found a few times. Trimming removed 8 bases from V and 7 bases from J, with 15 bases in between. This CDR3 region has 12 residues. From germline, CDR1 is SGHVS and CDR2 FQNEAQ. These data come from a study of T-cell reconstitution after alpha-beta-depleted transplantation in children. Preparation of the TCRbeta library used unique molecular identifiers. MiXCR, run by TCRdb on the PCR reads, gives a single entry per CDR3 protein. The table has under 400,000 distinct CDR3 sequences, more than 20% seen once. This chain links TRBV7-8 with TRBJ2-7; no reliable D call. The sequencing here drew on PBMCs, mostly from graft donor cells, taken 180 days after TCRalphabeta/CD19-depleted stem cell transplant. The receptor's source is a male patient aged 5 to 17 who had a stem cell transplant for acute lymphoblastic leukemia, so the T cells may come from the graft donor. DNA of the CDR3: TGTGCCAGCTGGGCTCCGGGCCTAGAGCAGTACTTC. Its translation is CASWAPGLEQYF.